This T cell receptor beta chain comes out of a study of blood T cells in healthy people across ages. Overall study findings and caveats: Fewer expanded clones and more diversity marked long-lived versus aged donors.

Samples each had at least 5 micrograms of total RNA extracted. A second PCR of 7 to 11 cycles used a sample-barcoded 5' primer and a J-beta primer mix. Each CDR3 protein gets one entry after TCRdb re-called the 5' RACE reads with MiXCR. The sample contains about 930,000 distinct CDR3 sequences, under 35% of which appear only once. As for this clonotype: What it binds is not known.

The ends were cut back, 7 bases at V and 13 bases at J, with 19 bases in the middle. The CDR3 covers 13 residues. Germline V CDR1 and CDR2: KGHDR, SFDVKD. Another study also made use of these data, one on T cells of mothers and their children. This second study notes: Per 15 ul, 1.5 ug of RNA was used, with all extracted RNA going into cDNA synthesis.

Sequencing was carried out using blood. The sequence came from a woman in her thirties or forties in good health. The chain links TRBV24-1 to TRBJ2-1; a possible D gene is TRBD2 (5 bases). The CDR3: CATRGWLRETQFF. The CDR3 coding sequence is TGTGCCACCAGGGGATGGTTGAGGGAGACCCAGTTCTTC.